This T cell receptor (beta chain) was profiled in a study of response to subunit inactivated influenza vaccine. Study results and limitations: Each seasonal influenza vaccination recruits few new T cells, the authors suggested.

Looked up from germline, CDR1 is SNHLY and CDR2 is FYNNEI. This CDR3 contains 15 residues. V lost 1 base to trimming and J lost 7 bases, with 11 bases between them. TCRdb fed the RT-PCR reads into MiXCR, producing one record per CDR3 protein. The sample holds hundreds of thousands of distinct CDR3 sequences; 13% are singletons and the top ten take around 12%. This clonotype was counted a few times. The target antigen is unknown. This chain joins TRBV2 and TRBJ1-6; the D is unclear. This specimen was PBMCs from blood, taken 40 to 50 days after vaccination. This clonotype was obtained from a man in his forties or fifties who received an inactivated influenza vaccine. The CDR3 is CASSEGQFGNSPLHF. CDR3 coding DNA: TGTGCCAGCAGTGAAGGGCAGTTCGGCAATTCACCCCTCCACTTT.